These 26 T cell receptor beta chains were all obtained from the same sample, sequenced in a study of blood T cell repertoires in COVID-19. This table comes from immunoSEQ multiplex PCR, and its TCRdb copy is limited to in-frame clones, with some not included. The table lists 120,000 to 150,000 clones, over 80% of them singletons. The specimen sequenced was peripheral blood. These receptors all come from a man between 45 and 60 years old who had recovered from COVID-19.

V and J are TRBV6-5 and TRBJ2-5, with 9 nucleotides matching TRBD1. CDR3 size: 13 residues. The junction had 3 bases not matched to a gene; V was cut back by 6 bases and J by 4 bases. Germline assignment: CDR1 MNHEY and CDR2 SVGAGI. Here the CDR3 reads CASSWGQGETQYF. The CDR3, as DNA: TGTGCCAGCAGCTGGGGACAGGGAGAGACCCAGTACTTC.

This rearrangement joins TRBV19 to TRBJ2-5; TRBD2 aligns across 10 bases. V lost 0 bases, J lost 5 bases, and 9 bases stayed unmatched. The CDR3 is made up of 17 amino acids. CDR1 is LNHDA, CDR2 SQIVND, per germline (reference sequence). CDR3 DNA: TGTGCCAGTAGTATAGATCGAATAACTAGCGGGGAGGAGACCCAGTACTTC. Residues: CASSIDRITSGEETQYF.

V is TRBV5-4 and J is TRBJ2-2; possibly TRBD2 for D (7 bases). The CDR3 length is 16 residues. V shed 2 bases and J shed 4 bases, with 15 bases lying between them. Germline CDR1 and CDR2: SGHNT and YYREEE (reference sequence). CDR3 amino acids: CASSLGRGGPTGELFF. CDR3 coding DNA: TGTGCCAGCAGCTTAGGAAGGGGGGGGCCCACCGGGGAGCTGTTTTTT.

The rearrangement joins TRBV3-1 (or the pseudogene TRBV3-2) to TRBJ2-1; TRBD1 matches at 10 bases. The CDR3 is made up of 17 amino acids. The V gene's germline CDR1 is LGHDT and CDR2 YNNKEL (reference sequence). With V trimmed by 1 base and J by 7 bases, 10 bases remained unmatched. The CDR3 reads CASSQVMTGGFMNEQFF. The CDR3 DNA sequence: TGTGCCAGCAGCCAAGTCATGACAGGGGGCTTTATGAATGAGCAGTTCTTC.

The chain links TRBV7-2 to TRBJ1-6, with TRBD1 identical over 7 bases. The CDR3 runs to 15 residues. The J segment lost 8 bases and the V segment lost 5 bases, leaving 9 bases of the junction unmatched. Looked up from germline, CDR1 is SGHTA and CDR2 is FQGNSA. CDR3 DNA sequence: TGTGCCAGCAGCGATAGCACAGGGGTGGATTCACCCCTCCACTTT. Translated, it gives CASSDSTGVDSPLHF. The full variable domain, its missing parts supplied by reference TRBV7-2 and TRBJ1-6, is GAGVSQSPSNKVTEKGKDVELRCDPISGHTALYWYRQSLGQGLEFLIYFQGNSAPDKSGLPSDRFSAERTGGSVSTLTIQRTQQEDSAVYLCASSDSTGVDSPLHFGNGTRLTVT.

The gene calls are TRBV9 and TRBJ1-2, with a weak D call TRBD1 (5 bases). V was shortened by 0 bases and J by 8 bases, with 8 bases between the two germline ends. CDR3 size: 12 residues. The germline gives CDR1 SGDLS, CDR2 YYNGEE. CDR3 region: CASSVAGKGYTF. CDR3 nucleotides: TGTGCCAGCAGCGTAGCAGGGAAGGGCTACACCTTC.

The chain has TRBV7-2 and TRBJ1-6, with TRBD1 identical over 7 bases. The germline CDR1 and CDR2 sequences are SGHTA and FQGNSA. V gave up 3 bases and J gave up 4 bases; unmatched junction bases: 3. The length of the CDR3 is 15 residues. This chain's CDR3 is CASSLMTGYNSPLHF. CDR3 coding DNA: TGTGCCAGCAGCTTGATGACAGGGTATAATTCACCCCTCCACTTT.

The CDR3 DNA reads TGTGCCAGCAGTGAGGACAGGGGTCCCCAAGAGACCCAGTACTTC. Its translation is CASSEDRGPQETQYF. This sequence joins TRBV2 and TRBJ2-5; TRBD1 agrees at 9 bases. The germline CDR1 and CDR2 sequences are SNHLY and FYNNEI. The CDR3 length is 15 residues. V was pared by 3 bases and J by 1 base, with 3 bases of the junction left unmatched.

The chain is built from TRBV30 and TRBJ1-1; 10 bases are a match to TRBD1. From germline, CDR1 is GTSNPN and CDR2 SVGIG (reference sequence). The CDR3 is 18 residues long. The junction had 19 bases not matched to a gene; V was cut back by 4 bases and J by 5 bases. In DNA, the CDR3 is TGTGCCTGGATGGGACAGGGGTTCGTCATGAGCGGGCGAACTGAAGCTTTCTTT. It specifies CAWMGQGFVMSGRTEAFF.

The chain combines TRBV7-9 with TRBJ2-3; TRBD1 matches at 9 bases. The junction had 4 bases not matched to a gene; V was cut back by 4 bases and J by 2 bases. The CDR3 extends over 15 amino acids. Germline V lookup: CDR1 SEHNR, CDR2 FQNEAQ (reference sequence). The CDR3 bases are TGTGCCAGCAGCTCCGGGACAGGGTACACAGATACGCAGTATTTT. Translated: CASSSGTGYTDTQYF. Full variable domain (rest looked up from reference TRBV7-9 and TRBJ2-3): DTGVSQNPRHKITKRGQNVTFRCDPISEHNRLYWYRQTLGQGPEFLTYFQNEAQLEKSRLLSDRFSAERPKGSFSTLEIQRTEQGDSAMYLCASSSGTGYTDTQYFGPGTRLTVL.

This CDR3 reads CASSYGPGGGYTF. DNA of the CDR3: TGTGCCAGCAGTTATGGTCCAGGTGGCGGCTACACCTTC. The V gene is TRBV6-5, the J gene TRBJ1-2; no reliable D call. The CDR3 loop spans 13 amino acids. The germline CDR1 and CDR2 sequences are MNHEY and SVGAGI. The V end lost 3 bases, the J end lost 8 bases, and 13 bases lay between the germline ends.

This chain joins TRBV5-4 and TRBJ2-3; D might be TRBD1 (5 bases). With 3 bases removed from V and 3 bases from J, the gap between germline ends came to 14 bases. Germline loops: CDR1 SGHNT, CDR2 YYREEE (reference sequence). CDR3 length: 15 amino acids. CDR3 nucleotide sequence: TGTGCCAGCAGCTGGGGCAAGACTGTTACAGATACGCAGTATTTT. This translates into CASSWGKTVTDTQYF.

The chain uses TRBV4-2 and TRBJ2-5; 9 positions agree with TRBD2. This CDR3 comprises 12 residues. With V trimmed by 3 bases and J by 10 bases, 3 bases remained unmatched. Germline CDR1 LGHNA, CDR2 YNFKEQ. CDR3: CASSHGSGSQYF. The DNA of the CDR3 is TGTGCCAGCAGCCACGGTAGCGGGAGCCAGTACTTC.

The chain carries TRBV9 and TRBJ1-1; TRBD1 matches 10 bases. Per the germline V gene, CDR1 is SGDLS and CDR2 is YYNGEE. V dropped 3 bases and J dropped 4; count of bases not matched to a gene: 9. This CDR3 is built from 16 residues. CDR3 amino acids: CASSDSGQGRSTEAFF. The DNA of the CDR3 is TGTGCCAGCAGCGACTCGGGACAGGGGCGGAGCACTGAAGCTTTCTTT.

The chain couples TRBV7-2 to TRBJ1-6; D uncertain. Germline loops: CDR1 SGHTA, CDR2 FQGNSA. V shed 5 bases and J shed 6 bases, with 14 bases lying between them. This CDR3 is built from 15 residues. CDR3 region: CASSPQWAGNSPLHF. The CDR3 bases are TGTGCCAGCAGCCCCCAATGGGCTGGTAATTCACCCCTCCACTTT.

The chain links TRBV11-2 to TRBJ1-5; no reliable D call. The germline V and J ends were trimmed by 1 base and 9 bases, with 10 bases remaining between them. This CDR3 region has 13 residues. CDR1 and CDR2 from the germline V gene are SGHAT and FQNNGV. The CDR3 loop is CASSLGAGRPQHF. CDR3 DNA sequence: TGTGCCAGCAGCTTAGGGGCGGGCAGGCCCCAGCATTTT.

The rearrangement joins TRBV11-2 to TRBJ1-1, with unresolved D. V was cut by 8 bases and J by 3 bases, with 16 bases left in between. The germline gives CDR1 SGHAT, CDR2 FQNNGV. The CDR3 is 14 residues long. CDR3 sequence (DNA): TGTGCCAGCGAAATCAGGAGGGCGGACACTGAAGCTTTCTTT. It is translated as CASEIRRADTEAFF.

The V gene is TRBV7-8, the J gene TRBJ2-6, with a weak D call TRBD1 (5 bases). V dropped 4 bases and J dropped 0 bases, with 22 bases sitting between them. The germline gives CDR1 SGHVS, CDR2 FQNEAQ. The CDR3 has 20 amino acids. The CDR3 reads CASSWTRSREKSSGANVLTF. Here the CDR3 DNA reads TGTGCCAGCAGCTGGACACGAAGTAGGGAAAAGAGCTCTGGGGCCAACGTCCTGACTTTC.

V and J are TRBV6-2 or TRBV6-3 and TRBJ1-1, with unresolved D. This CDR3 spans 12 amino acids. Germline V CDR1 and CDR2: MNHEY, SVGEGT. Trimming shortened V by 2 bases and J by 3 bases, and 4 bases separated the two germline ends. In DNA form, the CDR3 reads TGTGCCAGCAGTTACCAGTACACTGAAGCTTTCTTT. Its protein product is CASSYQYTEAFF.

This clone was found a few times. The DNA for the CDR3 is TGCAGCGCCTCTATAGGGAGGTTGAACACTGAAGCTTTCTTT. Translation gives CSASIGRLNTEAFF. The V call is TRBV29-1, the J call TRBJ1-1; no firm D call. This CDR3 has 14 residues. Per germline, CDR1 SQVTM and CDR2 ANQGSEA. Deletions cut 7 bases from V and 0 bases from J, with 15 bases between. Drawing the rest from reference TRBV29-1 and TRBJ1-1, the complete variable domain is SAVISQKPSRDICQRGTSLTIQCQVDSQVTMMFWYRQQPGQSLTLIATANQGSEATYESGFVIDKFPISRPNLTFSTLTVSNMSPEDSSIYLCSASIGRLNTEAFFGQGTRLTVV.

The chain carries TRBV5-1 and TRBJ1-6; 7 bases are shared with TRBD1. With V trimmed by 2 bases and J by 7 bases, 9 bases remained unmatched. The CDR3 length is 16 residues. Germline CDR1 SGHRS, CDR2 YFSETQ. CDR3 loop: CASSLYPGQSNSPLHF. The DNA for the CDR3 is TGCGCCAGCAGCTTATATCCGGGACAGTCAAATTCACCCCTCCACTTT. Full variable domain (rest looked up from reference TRBV5-1 and TRBJ1-6): KAGVTQTPRYLIKTRGQQVTLSCSPISGHRSVSWYQQTPGQGLQFLFEYFSETQRNKGNFPGRFSGRQFSNSRSEMNVSTLELGDSALYLCASSLYPGQSNSPLHFGNGTRLTVT.

The chain combines TRBV2 with TRBJ2-5; 14 bases align to TRBD2. The CDR3 is 17 amino acids. V dropped 0 bases and J dropped 2; count of bases not matched to a gene: 2. Germline CDR1 is SNHLY and CDR2 is FYNNEI. The CDR3 protein is CASSEAWTSGGQETQYF. The CDR3 nucleotides read TGTGCCAGCAGTGAAGCATGGACTAGCGGGGGGCAAGAGACCCAGTACTTC.

The J gene is TRBJ1-5, the V gene TRBV19, with 8 bases aligning to TRBD1. Germline assignment: CDR1 LNHDA and CDR2 SQIVND (reference sequence). Trimming cost V 3 bases and J 5 bases; bases outside gene matches: 6. The CDR3 consists of 15 residues. CDR3 loop: CASSMEDRVYQPQHF. CDR3 sequence (DNA): TGTGCCAGTAGTATGGAGGACAGGGTATATCAGCCCCAGCATTTT.

The chain carries TRBV5-6 and TRBJ2-5, with TRBD2 matching 7 bases. J gave up 0 bases and V 0 bases, and 8 bases lay outside the gene matches. CDR3 length: 17 residues. Germline-derived CDR1 and CDR2 are SGHDT and YYEEEE. The CDR3 protein is CASSLAPKRGHQETQYF. The DNA for the CDR3 is TGTGCCAGCAGCTTGGCCCCTAAGCGGGGACACCAAGAGACCCAGTACTTC.

The chain uses TRBV12-3 or TRBV12-4 and TRBJ2-5; D possibly corresponds to TRBD2 (5 bases). The CDR3 contains 12 residues. V was cut by 5 bases and J by 2 bases, with 6 bases left in between. The CDR3 reads CASSGLQETQYF. CDR3 DNA sequence: TGTGCCAGCAGTGGACTTCAAGAGACCCAGTACTTC.

This clone was detected ten times or more. The CDR3 spells CAWKPIRGLAGGNTGELFF. CDR3 nucleotides: TGTGCCTGGAAGCCAATCCGCGGACTAGCGGGGGGGAACACCGGGGAGCTGTTTTTT. This chain links TRBV30 with TRBJ2-2, with TRBD2 matching over 14 bases. CDR1 is GTSNPN, CDR2 SVGIG, per germline (reference sequence). Trimming removed 4 bases from V and 1 base from J; junction bases left unmatched: 11. The CDR3 contains 19 residues.